The rows below give T cell receptor beta chains drawn from one sample of a study of blood T cell repertoires in COVID-19. Assay: immunoSEQ multiplex PCR; the TCRdb copy retains only in-frame clones and omits some. The table lists around 250,000 clones, 70% to 90% of them singletons, with just over 0.85% in the top ten. Sequencing was carried out using PBMCs or T cells enriched from blood (not recorded which). The source of these receptors is a man aged 50-60 years who had been exposed to COVID-19. The CDR3 runs from the conserved cysteine through the conserved F or W. D genes are given only for firm matches. Clone size appears in some rows only: once, few, many, or a class for an expanded clone.

TRBJ2-1 NA TRBV7-3 TRBD2 CASSPGLAGNEQFF TGTGCCAGCAGCCCAGGACTAGCGGGCAATGAGCAGTTCTTC
TRBJ2-5 NA TRBV28 NA CASTSQETQYF TGTGCCAGCACCTCGCAGGAGACCCAGTACTTC
TRBJ1-1 NA TRBV6-5 NA CASGSTFRLNTEAFF TGTGCCAGCGGTTCGACATTTCGCCTGAACACTGAAGCTTTCTTT
TRBJ1-1 once TRBV7-9 TRBD1 CASSSGRGHTEAFF TGTGCCAGCAGTTCAGGCAGGGGGCACACTGAAGCTTTCTTT
TRBJ1-1 NA TRBV5-1 NA CASSLALQSLEEAFF TGCGCCAGCAGCTTGGCCTTACAGAGCCTCGAAGAAGCTTTCTTT
TRBJ1-3 NA TRBV19 TRBD1 CASSIGDSRSGNTIYF TGTGCCAGTAGTATAGGGGACAGCCGCTCTGGAAACACCATATATTTT
TRBJ2-3 NA TRBV5-1 TRBD2 CASSLTTSITDTQYF TGCGCCAGCAGCTTAACGACTAGCATCACAGATACGCAGTATTTT
TRBJ1-1 NA TRBV4-1 TRBD1 CASSRRWTGNTEAFF TGCGCCAGCAGCCGCCGTTGGACAGGGAACACTGAAGCTTTCTTT
TRBJ1-4 NA TRBV11-3 NA CASSPQFSEKLFF TGTGCCAGCAGCCCCCAGTTCAGTGAAAAACTGTTTTTT
TRBJ1-1 few TRBV12-3/TRBV12-4 NA CASTAQGQTEAFF TGTGCCAGCACGGCACAGGGACAAACTGAAGCTTTCTTT
TRBJ1-4 NA TRBV15 NA CATSTNPGLVEKLFF TGTGCCACCAGCACCAACCCAGGGTTAGTTGAAAAACTGTTTTTT
TRBJ2-1 NA TRBV5-1 NA CASSQDRVWEQFF TGCGCCAGCAGCCAGGACAGAGTCTGGGAGCAGTTCTTC
TRBJ2-7 NA TRBV6-6 TRBD1 CASSRKGQGVAYEQYF TGTGCCAGCAGTCGAAAGGGACAGGGGGTGGCCTACGAGCAGTACTTC
TRBJ2-1 NA TRBV9 TRBD2 CASSVGTSVYNEQFF TGTGCCAGCAGCGTCGGGACTAGCGTCTACAATGAGCAGTTCTTC
TRBJ2-2 NA TRBV3-1/TRBV3-2 TRBD1 CASSSRTGVNTGELFF TGTGCCAGCAGCTCAAGGACAGGGGTGAACACCGGGGAGCTGTTTTTT
TRBJ1-4 NA TRBV12-3/TRBV12-4 NA CASSDGGDLFF TGTGCCAGCAGCGACGGAGGGGATCTGTTTTTT
TRBJ1-2 NA TRBV6-6 NA CASRSSGSGYGYTF TGTGCCAGCAGAAGTTCGGGTTCTGGCTATGGCTACACCTTC
TRBJ2-7 NA TRBV29-1 NA CSGRSGAYEQYF TGCAGCGGGAGGAGTGGCGCCTACGAGCAGTACTTC
TRBJ2-2 NA TRBV2 TRBD1 CASRATGWENTGELFF TGTGCCAGCAGAGCGACAGGGTGGGAGAACACCGGGGAGCTGTTTTTT
TRBJ2-1 NA TRBV6-5 TRBD1 CASSYPGQVNNEQFF TGTGCCAGCAGCTACCCCGGACAGGTTAACAATGAGCAGTTCTTC
TRBJ2-3 NA TRBV9 TRBD1 CASTKDRARDTQYF TGTGCCAGCACCAAGGACAGGGCGAGAGATACGCAGTATTTT
TRBJ1-5 NA TRBV9 NA CATPGNQPQHF TGTGCCACCCCAGGGAATCAGCCCCAGCATTTT
TRBJ2-1 NA TRBV11-2 NA CASSFSGDSYNEQFF TGTGCCAGCAGCTTTAGCGGAGACTCCTACAATGAGCAGTTCTTC
TRBJ2-2 many TRBV27 NA CASRQENTGELFF TGTGCCAGCAGACAGGAGAACACCGGGGAGCTGTTTTTT
TRBJ2-2 NA TRBV11-3 NA CASSFTNTGELFF TGTGCCAGCAGCTTTACTAACACCGGGGAGCTGTTTTTT
TRBJ1-1 NA TRBV18 NA CASSPNGGVNTEAFF TGTGCCAGCTCACCTAACGGGGGGGTGAACACTGAAGCTTTCTTT
TRBJ1-2 NA TRBV18 NA CASSPGQAMRYGYTF TGTGCCAGCTCACCAGGCCAGGCAATGCGCTATGGCTACACCTTC
TRBJ1-2 many TRBV20-1 NA CSAIRIYGYTF TGCAGTGCTATCAGAATCTATGGCTACACCTTC
TRBJ2-3 NA TRBV19 NA CASSIVPGTDTQYF TGTGCCAGTAGTATAGTGCCGGGTACAGATACGCAGTATTTT
TRBJ2-1 NA TRBV28 TRBD2 CASSSAGLAANNEQFF TGTGCCAGCAGCTCTGCTGGACTAGCGGCGAACAATGAGCAGTTCTTC
TRBJ2-3 NA TRBV5-4 NA CASSFSGSTDTQYF TGTGCCAGCAGCTTTAGCGGCAGCACAGATACGCAGTATTTT
TRBJ1-2 NA TRBV4-1 TRBD1 CASTFSPGQGAPNYGYTF TGCGCCAGCACCTTTTCTCCGGGACAGGGGGCTCCTAACTATGGCTACACCTTC
TRBJ2-5 NA TRBV5-1 NA CASSPGTPGTQYF TGCGCCAGCAGCCCAGGGACTCCCGGGACCCAGTACTTC
TRBJ1-4 NA TRBV9 NA CASSARLLRGEKLFF TGTGCCAGCAGCGCCCGCCTGCTCCGAGGGGAAAAACTGTTTTTT
TRBJ2-3 NA TRBV28 TRBD2 CATNFAGVQGDTQYF TGTGCCACCAACTTTGCGGGGGTACAAGGAGATACGCAGTATTTT
TRBJ2-2 NA TRBV2 NA CASSEEALGELFF TGTGCCAGCAGTGAGGAGGCTTTGGGGGAGCTGTTTTTT
TRBJ2-1 NA TRBV2 TRBD2 CASMDPGLAGGLYNEQFF TGTGCCAGCATGGACCCGGGACTAGCGGGGGGTCTATACAATGAGCAGTTCTTC
TRBJ1-2 NA TRBV11-3 NA CASSRDTGWYGYTF TGTGCCAGCAGCCGGGATACAGGGTGGTATGGCTACACCTTC
TRBJ2-1 NA TRBV5-1 TRBD2 CASSPGGIYNEQFF TGCGCCAGCAGCCCCGGGGGGATCTACAATGAGCAGTTCTTC
TRBJ1-2 NA TRBV2 NA CASSERADRNYGYTF TGTGCCAGCAGTGAAAGAGCCGACAGGAACTATGGCTACACCTTC
TRBJ1-6 NA TRBV15 NA CATSGAGNSPLHF TGTGCCACCAGCGGCGCGGGAAATTCACCCCTCCACTTT
TRBJ1-2 once TRBV5-1 NA CASSLVQGVRGYTF TGCGCCAGCAGCTTAGTACAGGGAGTTCGAGGCTACACCTTC
TRBJ2-2 NA TRBV9 NA CASSAPRGHTGELFF TGTGCCAGCAGCGCACCTAGAGGTCACACCGGGGAGCTGTTTTTT
TRBJ1-2 few TRBV10-3 NA CAIGVNRDDAGYTF TGTGCCATCGGGGTCAACAGGGACGATGCTGGCTACACCTTC
TRBJ1-2 NA TRBV12-3/TRBV12-4 TRBD1 CASRRTGNGYTF TGTGCCAGCAGGCGGACAGGGAATGGCTACACCTTC